A selection of T cell receptor beta chains follows, all from one sample in a study of control samples from healthy donors and cancer patients. Sequenced by immunoSEQ multiplex PCR; TCRdb stores in-frame clones only, minus some. Here the sample spans about 70,000 clones, 84% being singletons. The material sequenced was blood. The receptors stem from a man aged 50 or older in good health. Each CDR3 is given with its conserved first and last residue. The D gene is left open where the match is weak. Some rows have no size entry. The others give once, few or many, or a class for an expanded clone.

cdr3_aa cdr3_nt clone_size j_call d_call cdr3_length v_call
CATAAEETQYF TGTGCCACAGCAGCGGAAGAGACCCAGTACTTC - TRBJ2-5 - 11 TRBV5-3
CASSQGLAVPEDTQYF TGTGCCAGCAGCCAAGGACTAGCGGTTCCGGAAGATACGCAGTATTTT - TRBJ2-3 TRBD2 16 TRBV7-9
CASSLQGLNGYTF TGTGCCAGCAGCCTTCAGGGCCTCAATGGCTACACCTTC - TRBJ1-2 - 13 TRBV11-2
CATNLIEAFF TGTGCCACCAATCTCATCGAAGCTTTCTTT few TRBJ1-1 - 10 TRBV6-5
CAISAPMTGAPDPYEQYF TGTGCCATCAGTGCCCCTATGACAGGGGCACCCGATCCCTACGAGCAGTACTTC - TRBJ2-7 TRBD1 18 TRBV10-3
CASSKVQGEENYGYTF TGTGCCAGCAGCAAAGTGCAGGGGGAAGAAAACTATGGCTACACCTTC few TRBJ1-2 - 16 TRBV21-1
CASSEYYGNTEAFF TGTGCCAGCAGTGAATATTATGGGAACACTGAAGCTTTCTTT - TRBJ1-1 - 14 TRBV25-1
CASRTDSGNTIYF TGTGCCAGCAGGACAGACTCTGGAAACACCATATATTTT - TRBJ1-3 - 13 TRBV6-6
CASSPRGAGGSAYNEQFF TGTGCCAGCAGCCCGCGCGGAGCGGGAGGGTCTGCCTACAATGAGCAGTTCTTC - TRBJ2-1 TRBD2 18 TRBV9
CASSSSFVWGRGTEAFF TGTGCCAGCAGCTCTTCATTCGTTTGGGGGAGGGGCACTGAAGCTTTCTTT - TRBJ1-1 - 17 TRBV2
CASASGTSGGPYEQYF TGTGCCAGCGCCTCCGGGACTAGCGGGGGACCCTACGAGCAGTACTTC medium-sized TRBJ2-7 TRBD2 16 TRBV2
CASSDYEQYF TGTGCCAGCTCCGACTACGAGCAGTACTTC - TRBJ2-7 - 10 TRBV6-4
CASSFYNTEAFF TGTGCCAGCAGCTTCTACAACACTGAAGCTTTCTTT few TRBJ1-1 - 12 TRBV7-9
CASSEGQGADGYTF TGTGCCAGCAGCGAAGGACAGGGGGCCGATGGCTACACCTTC few TRBJ1-2 TRBD1 14 TRBV6-4
CASSYGTGGNGYTF TGCGCCAGCAGCTACGGGACAGGGGGCAATGGCTACACCTTC - TRBJ1-2 TRBD1 14 TRBV5-1
CASRGRQGLNEKLFF TGTGCCAGCAGGGGACGACAGGGCCTTAATGAAAAACTGTTTTTT once TRBJ1-4 TRBD1 15 TRBV28
CASSQVNSPLHF TGTGCCAGCAGCCAAGTTAATTCACCCCTCCACTTT - TRBJ1-6 - 12 TRBV4-2
CASSQDLETLVYNEQFF TGCGCCAGCAGCCAAGATTTGGAGACTCTAGTTTACAATGAGCAGTTCTTC - TRBJ2-1 - 17 TRBV4-3
CASSLVSAGSSYNEQFF TGCGCCAGCAGCTTGGTTAGCGCTGGGAGCTCCTACAATGAGCAGTTCTTC - TRBJ2-1 - 17 TRBV5-1
CASSFLERRTYNEQFF TGTGCCAGCAGCTTTCTCGAACGACGGACCTACAATGAGCAGTTCTTC - TRBJ2-1 - 16 TRBV11-2
CASSYAGGYEQFF TGTGCCAGCAGTTACGCGGGAGGGTATGAGCAGTTCTTC - TRBJ2-1 TRBD2 13 TRBV6-5
CASSSSLRNEKLFF TGTGCCAGCAGCTCCAGCTTACGGAATGAAAAACTGTTTTTT - TRBJ1-4 - 14 TRBV21-1
CASSSPTLTNYGYTF TGTGCCAGCAGCTCTCCGACCCTGACTAACTATGGCTACACCTTC - TRBJ1-2 - 15 TRBV6-5
CASSQVYGSGETQYF TGCGCCAGCAGCCAAGTCTACGGGAGCGGAGAGACCCAGTACTTC - TRBJ2-5 - 15 TRBV4-1
CASSIARQTSNQPQHF TGTGCCAGTAGTATTGCGCGGCAGACTAGCAATCAGCCCCAGCATTTT - TRBJ1-5 - 16 TRBV19
CASISGSYNEQFF TGTGCCAGTATCTCCGGGAGTTACAATGAGCAGTTCTTC - TRBJ2-1 - 13 TRBV19
CASSFSASWETQYF TGTGCCAGCAGTTTCTCCGCGTCCTGGGAGACCCAGTACTTC - TRBJ2-5 - 14 TRBV27
CASSQEGTRSYNEQFF TGCGCCAGCAGCCAAGAGGGAACTAGATCCTACAATGAGCAGTTCTTC - TRBJ2-1 - 16 TRBV4-1
CASSIVNTIYF TGTGCCAGTAGTATAGTCAACACCATATATTTT - TRBJ1-3 - 11 TRBV19
CASSLARGDEQFF TGTGCCAGCAGCTTGGCCAGGGGTGATGAGCAGTTCTTC - TRBJ2-1 - 13 TRBV5-4
CASSLLGTASYEQYF TGCGCCAGCAGCTTGTTAGGGACGGCCTCCTACGAGCAGTACTTC - TRBJ2-7 - 15 TRBV5-1
CASSGGQGNTGELFF TGTGCCAGCAGCGGAGGACAGGGGAACACCGGGGAGCTGTTTTTT - TRBJ2-2 TRBD1 15 TRBV9
CASSLGGSGSAFF TGTGCCAGCAGCTTGGGGGGGTCGGGGTCAGCTTTCTTT - TRBJ1-1 - 13 TRBV11-2
CASRGTGTNTEAFF TGTGCCAGCAGGGGAACAGGGACGAACACTGAAGCTTTCTTT few TRBJ1-1 - 14 TRBV6-5
CASGLDDRRGHNEQFF TGTGCCAGCGGCCTGGACGACAGGCGAGGTCACAATGAGCAGTTCTTC once TRBJ2-1 - 16 TRBV6-2/TRBV6-3
CASSLPAGNNSPLHF TGTGCCAGCAGCTTACCTGCCGGGAATAATTCACCCCTCCACTTT - TRBJ1-6 - 15 TRBV7-9
CASSPGANTGELFF TGTGCCAGCAGTCCGGGCGCGAACACCGGGGAGCTGTTTTTT - TRBJ2-2 - 14 TRBV2
CATSRDKRDQETQYF TGTGCCACCAGCAGAGATAAGAGGGACCAAGAGACCCAGTACTTC - TRBJ2-5 - 15 TRBV15
CSVIRDVTGELFF TGCAGCGTGATAAGGGATGTAACCGGGGAGCTGTTTTTT once TRBJ2-2 - 13 TRBV29-1
CASSIASFNYGYTF TGTGCCAGTAGTATTGCCTCCTTTAACTATGGCTACACCTTC - TRBJ1-2 - 14 TRBV19
CASSSTAGAGNTIYF TGCGCCAGCAGCTCCACGGCGGGGGCTGGAAACACCATATATTTT - TRBJ1-3 - 15 TRBV5-1
CASSGRQGADTEAFF TGTGCCAGCAGCGGCCGACAGGGGGCGGACACTGAAGCTTTCTTT - TRBJ1-1 TRBD1 15 TRBV9
CASSYDTGAASPLHF TGTGCCAGCAGTTACGATACAGGGGCGGCTTCACCCCTCCACTTT - TRBJ1-6 TRBD1 15 TRBV28